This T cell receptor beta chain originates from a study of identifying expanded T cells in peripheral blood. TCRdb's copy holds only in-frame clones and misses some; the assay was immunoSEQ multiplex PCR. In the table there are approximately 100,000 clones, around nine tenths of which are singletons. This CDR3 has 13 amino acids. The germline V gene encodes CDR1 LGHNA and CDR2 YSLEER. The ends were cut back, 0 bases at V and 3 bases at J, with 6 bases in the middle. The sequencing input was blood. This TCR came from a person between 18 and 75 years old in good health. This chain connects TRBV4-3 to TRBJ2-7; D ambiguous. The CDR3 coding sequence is TGCGCCAGCAGCCAAGACAGATTCTACGAGCAGTACTTC. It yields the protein CASSQDRFYEQYF.